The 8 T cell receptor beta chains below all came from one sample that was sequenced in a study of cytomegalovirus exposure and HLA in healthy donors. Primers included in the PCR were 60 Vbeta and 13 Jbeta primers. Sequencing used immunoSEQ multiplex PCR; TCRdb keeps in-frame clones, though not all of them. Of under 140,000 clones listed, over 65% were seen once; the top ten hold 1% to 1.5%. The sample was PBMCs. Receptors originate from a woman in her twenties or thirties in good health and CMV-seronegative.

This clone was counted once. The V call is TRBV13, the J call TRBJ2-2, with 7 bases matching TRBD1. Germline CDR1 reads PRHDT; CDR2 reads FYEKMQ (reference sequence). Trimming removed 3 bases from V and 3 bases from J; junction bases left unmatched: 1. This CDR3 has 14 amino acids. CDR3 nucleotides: TGTGCCAGCAGCTTTCAGGGGGACACCGGGGAGCTGTTTTTT. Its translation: CASSFQGDTGELFF.

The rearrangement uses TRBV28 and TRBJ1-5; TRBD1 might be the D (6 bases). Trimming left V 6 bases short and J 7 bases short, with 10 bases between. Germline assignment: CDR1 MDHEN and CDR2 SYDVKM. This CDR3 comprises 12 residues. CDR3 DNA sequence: TGTGCCAGCAGGGGGACATCCCAGCCCCAGCATTTT. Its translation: CASRGTSQPQHF.

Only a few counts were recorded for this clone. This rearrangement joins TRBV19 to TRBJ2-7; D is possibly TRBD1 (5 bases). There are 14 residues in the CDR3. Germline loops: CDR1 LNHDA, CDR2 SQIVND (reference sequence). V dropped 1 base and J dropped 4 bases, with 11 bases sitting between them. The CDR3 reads CASSIGGTLYEQYF. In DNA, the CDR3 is TGTGCCAGTAGTATAGGGGGCACGTTATACGAGCAGTACTTC.

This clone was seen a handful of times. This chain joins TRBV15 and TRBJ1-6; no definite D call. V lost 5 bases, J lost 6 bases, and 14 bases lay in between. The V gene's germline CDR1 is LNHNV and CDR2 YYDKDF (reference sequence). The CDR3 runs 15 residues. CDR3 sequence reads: CATSPAGAGNSPLHF. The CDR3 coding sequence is TGTGCCACCAGCCCAGCCGGCGCGGGTAATTCACCCCTCCACTTT.

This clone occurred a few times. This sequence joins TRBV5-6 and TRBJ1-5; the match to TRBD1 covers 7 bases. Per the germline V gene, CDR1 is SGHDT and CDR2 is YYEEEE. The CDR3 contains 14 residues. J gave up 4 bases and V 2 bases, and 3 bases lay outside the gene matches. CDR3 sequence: CASSFWDRNQPQHF. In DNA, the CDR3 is TGTGCCAGCAGCTTCTGGGACAGAAATCAGCCCCAGCATTTT.

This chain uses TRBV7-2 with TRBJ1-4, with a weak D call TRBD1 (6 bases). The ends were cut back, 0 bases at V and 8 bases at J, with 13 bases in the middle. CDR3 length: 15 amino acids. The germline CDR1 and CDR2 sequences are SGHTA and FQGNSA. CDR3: CASSLASARGEKLFF. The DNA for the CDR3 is TGTGCCAGCAGCTTAGCGTCAGCCAGGGGCGAAAAACTGTTTTTT. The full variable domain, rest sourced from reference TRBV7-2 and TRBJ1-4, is GAGVSQSPSNKVTEKGKDVELRCDPISGHTALYWYRQSLGQGLEFLIYFQGNSAPDKSGLPSDRFSAERTGGSVSTLTIQRTQQEDSAVYLCASSLASARGEKLFFGSGTQLSVL.

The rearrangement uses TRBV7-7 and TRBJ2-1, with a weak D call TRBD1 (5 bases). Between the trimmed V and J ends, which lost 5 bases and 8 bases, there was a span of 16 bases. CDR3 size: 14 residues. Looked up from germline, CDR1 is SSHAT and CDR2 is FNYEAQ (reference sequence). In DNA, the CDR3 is TGTGCCAGCAGCAACGCCCGTGGGGCCCATGAGCAGTTCTTC. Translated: CASSNARGAHEQFF.

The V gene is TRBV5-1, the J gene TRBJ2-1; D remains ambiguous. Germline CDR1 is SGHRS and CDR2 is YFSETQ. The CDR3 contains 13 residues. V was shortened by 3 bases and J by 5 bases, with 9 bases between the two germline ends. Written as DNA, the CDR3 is TGCGCCAGCAGCTCGAGACTGAACAATGAGCAGTTCTTC. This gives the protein CASSSRLNNEQFF. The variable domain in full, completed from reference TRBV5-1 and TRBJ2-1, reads KAGVTQTPRYLIKTRGQQVTLSCSPISGHRSVSWYQQTPGQGLQFLFEYFSETQRNKGNFPGRFSGRQFSNSRSEMNVSTLELGDSALYLCASSSRLNNEQFFGPGTRLTVL.